The 17 T cell receptor beta chains below all came from one sample that was sequenced in a study of blood T cells in healthy people across ages. A second roughly 6 to 11 cycle PCR used barcoded and J-beta primers. TCRdb redid the calling of the 5' RACE reads with MiXCR, one entry per CDR3 protein. Of hundreds of thousands of distinct CDR3 sequences listed, 35% to 50% are singletons. The sample taken for sequencing was blood. These receptors were taken from a man aged 80 or over in good health.

This clonotype was observed a few times. V is TRBV3-1 and J is TRBJ1-1; 7 nucleotides line up with TRBD1. Trimming cost V 5 bases and J 2 bases; bases outside gene matches: 11. The CDR3 length is 16 residues. Per germline, CDR1 LGHDT and CDR2 YNNKEL (reference sequence). CDR3 in amino acids: CASSKSRGSHNTEAFF. The CDR3 coding sequence is TGTGCCAGCAGCAAGTCCAGGGGGAGCCATAACACTGAAGCTTTCTTT.

The V gene is TRBV7-2, the J gene TRBJ1-2; D is unclear. The germline V gene has CDR1 SGHTA and CDR2 FQGNSA. The CDR3 loop spans 16 amino acids. With 4 bases removed from V and 6 bases from J, the gap between germline ends came to 21 bases. CDR3 amino acids: CASSSPTPAHSHGYTF. CDR3 sequence (DNA): TGTGCCAGCAGCTCTCCGACCCCGGCCCATTCCCATGGCTACACCTTC.

The chain uses TRBV20-1 and TRBJ2-4, with a possible D match to TRBD1 (6 bases). The better agreement between TRBJ2-5 and the DNA end casts doubt on the J call. The germline CDR1 and CDR2 sequences are DFQATT and SNEGSKA (reference sequence). CDR3 size: 13 residues. CDR3 sequence: CSATGWGQETQYF. CDR3 in DNA: TGCAGTGCAACAGGGTGGGGGCAAGAGACCCAGTACTTC.

The chain joins TRBV20-1 to TRBJ1-2; the D is unclear. The V end lost 6 bases, the J end lost 6 bases, and 14 bases lay between the germline ends. The CDR3 loop spans 12 amino acids. Per germline, CDR1 DFQATT and CDR2 SNEGSKA (reference sequence). CDR3 nucleotide sequence: TGCAGTGCCCTGATGGACGGACATGGCTACACCTTC. Its translation is CSALMDGHGYTF.

CDR3 region: CASSQQSGGWTSFFSEQYF. The CDR3 region has the DNA TGTGCCAGCAGCCAACAATCGGGGGGCTGGACATCTTTTTTTTCCGAGCAGTACTTC. The J gene is TRBJ2-7, the V gene TRBV4-2; possibly TRBD2 for D (7 bases). The germline CDR1 and CDR2 sequences are LGHNA and YNFKEQ. The CDR3 covers 19 residues. Trimming removed 2 bases from V and 6 bases from J, with 29 bases in between.

V is TRBV20-1 and J is TRBJ2-3; TRBD2 matches at 10 bases. V shed 7 bases and J 4 bases; nucleotides not matched to a gene: 5. CDR3 length equals 13 residues. Per germline, CDR1 DFQATT and CDR2 SNEGSKA (reference sequence). The CDR3 here is CSVSGGAPDTQYF. The CDR3 DNA follows: TGCAGTGTCAGCGGGGGGGCACCAGATACGCAGTATTTT.

This clonotype was recorded many times. This sequence joins TRBV7-2 and TRBJ2-3; no firm D call. CDR3 length: 15 amino acids. From germline, CDR1 is SGHTA and CDR2 FQGNSA. Between the trimmed V and J ends, which lost 0 bases and 2 bases, there was a span of 9 bases. CDR3 protein: CASSLAHGYTDTQYF. For the CDR3, the DNA is TGTGCCAGCAGCTTAGCGCACGGATACACAGATACGCAGTATTTT.

There are a few counts of this clonotype. The chain recombines TRBV29-1 with TRBJ1-2; possible D gene TRBD1, 5 bases. The length of the CDR3 is 14 residues. Germline values: CDR1 SQVTM, CDR2 ANQGSEA. V was clipped by 0 bases and J by 2 bases, with 10 bases between them. The CDR3 DNA is TGCAGCGTTGAAGATCAGGGAGGGAACTATGGCTACACCTTC. Protein: CSVEDQGGNYGYTF.

In this sample, this clonotype turned up a few times. The chain combines TRBV6-2 or TRBV6-3 with TRBJ2-4; D possibly uses TRBD1 or TRBD2 (5 bases each). CDR1 and CDR2 from the germline V gene are MNHEY and SVGEGT. This CDR3 is 14 amino acids long. Trimming stripped 4 bases from V and 4 bases from J, with 11 bases between. The CDR3 DNA is TGTGCCAGCAGTTTGGGGGACCTAAAAAACATTCAGTACTTC. Its protein product is CASSLGDLKNIQYF.

This sequence joins TRBV2 and TRBJ2-6; the D is unclear. The CDR3 is 16 amino acids. The V end was cut by 10 bases, the J end by 0 bases, with 16 bases between. Germline assignment: CDR1 SNHLY and CDR2 FYNNEI. CDR3 in DNA: TGTGCCAACGAGCGCCAGGCCGGCTCTGGGGCCAACGTCCTGACTTTC. Protein product: CANERQAGSGANVLTF.

The V and J genes are TRBV5-6 and TRBJ2-4; perhaps D is TRBD1 or TRBD2 (6 bases each). V was shortened by 4 bases and J by 8 bases, with 16 bases between the two germline ends. Germline V lookup: CDR1 SGHDT, CDR2 YYEEEE. CDR3 length: 14 amino acids. The CDR3 reads CASSPRAGEDIQYF. The CDR3 DNA reads TGTGCCAGCAGCCCGCGAGCAGGGGAGGACATTCAGTACTTC. The full variable domain, its missing parts supplied by reference TRBV5-6 and TRBJ2-4, is DAGVTQSPTHLIKTRGQQVTLRCSPKSGHDTVSWYQQALGQGPQFIFQYYEEEERQRGNFPDRFSGHQFPNYSSELNVNALLLGDSALYLCASSPRAGEDIQYFGAGTRLSVL.

Of note for this clonotype: One junction end does not reproduce the germline sequence, and a read error may be involved. The rearrangement uses TRBV3-1 and TRBJ1-6, with D perhaps matching TRBD1 (6 bases). Germline values: CDR1 LGHDT, CDR2 YNNKEL (reference sequence). The CDR3 consists of 16 residues. CDR3 DNA sequence: TGTGCCAGCAGCTCAAACGGGGGGGCGCTTAATTCACCCCCCCACTTT. Translated: CASSSNGGALNSPPHF.

This clonotype was picked up a small number of times. The rearrangement joins TRBV5-1 to TRBJ2-5; D perhaps matches TRBD1 (6 bases). With 4 bases removed from V and 4 bases from J, the gap between germline ends came to 17 bases. The CDR3 spans 15 residues. Germline-derived CDR1 and CDR2 are SGHRS and YFSETQ. This CDR3 is CASSPLPLQGETQYF. The CDR3 region has the DNA TGCGCCAGCAGCCCCTTGCCCCTACAGGGAGAGACCCAGTACTTC.

With regard to this clonotype: It may be a read error: a sequence one base away is much more abundant. V is TRBV20-1 and J is TRBJ2-1, with 7 bases matching TRBD2. Germline-derived CDR1 and CDR2 are DFQATT and SNEGSKA (reference sequence). The J segment lost 13 bases and the V segment lost 6 bases, leaving 15 bases of the junction unmatched. CDR3 length: 13 amino acids. CDR3 loop: CSATPLARETQFF. The CDR3 coding sequence is TGCAGTGCCACACCACTAGCGAGAGAGACCCAGTTCTTC.

Comments on this clonotype: Being one base from a much bigger clone, this may be a read error. The chain couples TRBV25-1 to TRBJ2-6; TRBD1 matches 8 bases. This CDR3 has 20 amino acids. Germline values: CDR1 MGHDK, CDR2 SYGVNS. The CDR3 loop is CAGSAFLQGDKYSGANVLTF. In DNA form, the CDR3 reads TGTGCCGGCAGTGCATTCTTACAGGGGGATAAATACTCTGGGGCCAACGTCCTGACTTTC. Drawing the rest from reference TRBV25-1 and TRBJ2-6, the complete variable domain is EADIYQTPRYLVIGTGKKITLECSQTMGHDKMYWYQQDPGMELHLIHYSYGVNSTEKGDLSSESTVSRIRTEHFPLTLESARPSHTSQYLCAGSAFLQGDKYSGANVLTFGAGSRLTVL.

The V call is TRBV27, the J call TRBJ1-4, with D possibly TRBD1 on 5 matching bases. The V end lost 5 bases, the J end lost 8 bases, and 18 bases lay between the germline ends. Germline CDR1 MNHEY, CDR2 SMNVEV (reference sequence). CDR3 length: 15 residues. The CDR3 DNA reads as TGTGCCAGCAGTGCCACTGGGGCCACATGGGAAAAACTGTTTTTT. As protein: CASSATGATWEKLFF.

The gene calls are TRBV11-2 and TRBJ2-1; TRBD2 matches at 8 bases. Losses at the gene ends were 6 bases for V and 7 bases for J; bases not matched to a gene: 8. Germline V gene data show CDR1 as SGHAT and CDR2 as FQNNGV. The CDR3 has 14 residues. The CDR3 sequence is CASRGPGGRNEQFF. Written as DNA, the CDR3 is TGTGCCAGCAGAGGGCCGGGAGGGAGGAATGAGCAGTTCTTC.